The 6 T cell receptor beta chains presented below share a single source sample, sequenced in a study of T cells in Graves' hyperthyroidism and ophthalmopathy. What was amplified from RNA transcripts were TCR beta CDR3 regions. The primer set for the first-round RT-PCR of the TCR CDR3 was HTBI. TCRdb re-called the multiplex PCR reads with MiXCR, one entry per CDR3 protein. The sample has a few hundred thousand distinct CDR3 sequences; roughly an eighth are singletons. Sequencing input: blood. These receptors were collected from a woman aged 40-49 years with Graves' ophthalmopathy.

This chain links TRBV7-9 with TRBJ2-7; 7 positions agree with TRBD1. After removal of 0 bases from V and 3 bases from J, the junction contained 5 bases not matched to a gene. Germline V gene lookup returns CDR1 SEHNR and CDR2 FQNEAQ (reference sequence). CDR3 size: 15 residues. CDR3 amino acids: CASSLAQGTVYEQYF. Written as DNA, the CDR3 is TGTGCCAGCAGCTTAGCGCAAGGGACAGTCTACGAGCAGTACTTC.

This clonotype was seen ten or more times. As DNA, the CDR3 is TGTGCCAGCAGCGACAGGGGCATGGTTGAAAAACTGTTTTTT. Translation gives CASSDRGMVEKLFF. The chain uses TRBV3-1 and TRBJ1-4; 8 bases agree with TRBD1. V lost 5 bases and J lost 7; bases outside the gene matches: 6. The CDR3 spans 14 residues. The germline gives CDR1 LGHDT, CDR2 YNNKEL (reference sequence).

At least ten counts were recorded for this clonotype. The chain employs TRBV19 and TRBJ1-5; TRBD1 might be the D (6 bases). Trimming took off 6 bases at V and 4 bases at J, with 16 bases between the two ends. This CDR3 is 15 amino acids long. Per the germline V gene, CDR1 is LNHDA and CDR2 is SQIVND (reference sequence). CDR3 sequence (DNA): TGTGCCAGTAGGAATACCGGACAGCCAAATCAGCCCCAGCATTTT. Its translation: CASRNTGQPNQPQHF.

The chain links TRBV7-2 to TRBJ1-3; weak D call: TRBD1 (5 bases). V lost 3 bases and J lost 0, with 12 bases in between. The CDR3 length is 16 residues. CDR1 and CDR2 from the germline V gene are SGHTA and FQGNSA. In DNA, the CDR3 is TGTGCCAGCAGCTTGAGGACAACGAGCTCTGGAAACACCATATATTTT. Amino acid sequence: CASSLRTTSSGNTIYF.

The sample holds a few counts of this clonotype. The chain combines TRBV12-3 or TRBV12-4 with TRBJ1-3; D gene unclear. V was pared by 2 bases and J by 0 bases, with 14 bases between. The CDR3 has 17 residues. CDR3 DNA: TGTGCCAGCAGTTTATCTCGGCGGGCCATCTCTGGAAACACCATATATTTT. Translation gives CASSLSRRAISGNTIYF.

This clonotype was seen a few times. The chain joins TRBV11-2 to TRBJ1-2; D remains unclear. Trimming took 3 bases from V and 0 from J, leaving 8 bases between them. The CDR3 runs 14 residues. Germline lookup yields CDR1 SGHAT and CDR2 FQNNGV. For the CDR3, the DNA is TGTGCCAGCAGCTTGGGGTTAGCTAACTATGGCTACACCTTC. Amino acids: CASSLGLANYGYTF.